The TCR beta chain under discussion was sequenced for a study of cytomegalovirus exposure and HLA in healthy donors. Overall study: Some 85 million unique TCRs, all from HLA-typed donors, were included in an early release of the data.

Findings and caveats of the study: A later analysis appeared to link common viral pathogens to several of the most significant clusters.

On this clone: Its antigen remains unidentified.

In germline, CDR1 is MNHEY, CDR2 SMNVEV (reference sequence). Trimming pared 6 bases from V and 1 base from J, leaving 10 bases between. This CDR3 region has 14 residues. The PCR employed 60 Vbeta primers together with 13 Jbeta primers. The protocol was immunoSEQ multiplex PCR, while the TCRdb copy is restricted to in-frame clones and leaves out a portion. Recorded for this sample: 40,000 to 50,000 clones. The sequence came from a man in his thirties or forties in good health and CMV-seronegative. The sequenced sample consisted of PBMCs. This chain uses TRBV27 with TRBJ1-5; D unclear. The CDR3 nucleotides are TGTGCCAGCAGCTCACTTTTCAGCAATCAGCCCCAGCATTTT. Its protein is CASSSLFSNQPQHF.